This T cell receptor beta chain was recorded in a study of robustness of blood B and T cell sequencing (dated by TCRdb to the late 2010s). Regarding the research as a whole: The goal of the study was to figure out the amount of peripheral blood required to reliably characterize the TCRbeta and IgG repertoires of an individual. In each of the nine to eleven independently drawn blood samples, TCRbeta and IgG repertoires were quantified. Two replicate TCRbeta cDNA libraries were prepared from one shared RNA pool from a single 10 ml draw, serving as technical replicates. The research as a whole found: Combining 3 or 4 tubes (roughly 29-40 ml blood) brought coverage of the top 10,000 TCRbeta clonotypes close to saturation. No improvement in the overlap of rare TCRbeta clonotypes was observed when tubes were pooled, implying that much larger blood volumes would be needed for rare TCRbeta clonotypes to be captured. Every single 10 ml sample contained the 1,000 most abundant TCRbeta clonotypes from the pooled draws. When technical replicate libraries were compared, 90% to 95% of the top 10,000 TCRbeta clonotypes in one library also turned up in the other. Because EDTA tubes had to be fractionated immediately, the use of EDTA tubes in multi-site collections was limited. Evidence of cross-contamination, likely from batch processing, showed up in one pair of TCRbeta libraries, so the UMI-sequence pairs shared by that pair of libraries were removed. The TCRbeta rarefaction curves did not fully level off, which suggests under-sequencing or many low-abundance clonotypes.

Worth noting for this clonotype: This receptor's antigen is unknown. Qualities for individual bases were not recorded, and no much larger clone is one base off.

Library preparation employed PCR. Sequencing took place on an Illumina MiSeq. cDNA was synthesized with SMARTScribe reverse transcriptase and a 5' template-switch oligo that added a universal priming site. Each cDNA molecule was tagged by a 12-nucleotide random unique molecular identifier (UMI) carried on the template-switch oligo. During reverse transcription, chain-specific reverse primers targeted TCRbeta transcripts. Uracil DNA glycosylase treatment was used to remove residual template-switch adapters, and a Qiagen MinElute kit was used to purify the cDNA. The first PCR used KAPA HiFi HotStart ReadyMix for approximately 20 cycles, split across four 50 ul reactions with step-out primers. Before further amplification, first-round PCR products were gel-purified. Illumina Nextera adapters were attached in a second PCR of eight to nine cycles, and the libraries were then purified and pooled. For each TCRbeta molecule, the UMI barcode was captured by a 50-nucleotide 5' read. Per the authors' processing: The MIGEC toolkit was used to group reads by UMI into consensus reads. Final reads were produced by merging forward and reverse consensus reads with PEAR. A custom decontamination script removed identical UMI-sequence pairs shared across libraries, treating them as cross-sample contamination. MIGMAP, a wrapper around IgBLAST, was used for V(D)J assignment and CDR3 extraction. TCR clonotypes were defined by identical V gene, J gene and CDR3 amino acid sequence, and CDR1 and CDR2 were left unsequenced. TCRdb ran its own pipeline on the public reads, namely fastp trimming at Q25 and MiXCR clone calling, and kept in-frame beta chains. All rows with the same CDR3 protein become a single entry with the most common DNA and genes. TCRdb's processing, not the authors' own work, is the source of the V and J calls. This sample holds 4,000 or so distinct CDR3 sequences; around half were observed only once. The ten top clones hold approximately 24% of the sample.

V is pared back by 2 bases and J by 8 bases, with 12 bases lying between the germline termini. The CDR3 goes from the cysteine to the phenylalanine over 13 residues. Just CDR3 DNA is preserved here, 39 bases in frame from base 1. Reading the germline V gene gives CDR1 MNHNS and CDR2 SASEGT. TCRbeta repertoires were quantified from mRNA rather than genomic DNA, which captures expressed receptors. Without any cell sorting, leukocytes from the buffy coat were collected into Trizol, and RNA was extracted using the Direct-zol RNA MiniPrep Plus kit. EDTA blood tubes were spun right away at 4 degrees C to separate plasma, buffy coat and red blood cells.

The chain is made from TRBV6-1 and TRBJ1-2, and the D gene may be TRBD1, 6 bases matching. Sequenced material: peripheral blood. The TCR sequence derives from a human donor in good health. The CDR3 region: CASSEHRDGGYTF. Read as DNA, the sequence is TGTGCCAGCAGTGAACACAGGGATGGAGGCTACACCTTC.